Listed here are 10 T cell receptor beta chains from one sample, sequenced in a study of blood T cell repertoires in COVID-19. This table comes from immunoSEQ multiplex PCR, and its TCRdb copy is limited to in-frame clones, with some not included. The sample holds about 49,000 clones; about 86% are singletons and the top ten take 20% to 25%. The specimen sequenced was peripheral blood. The source of these receptors is a woman at least 80 years old with COVID-19, enrolled during active disease.

The chain couples TRBV19 to TRBJ1-3; D is uncertain. V was cut by 9 bases and J by 1 base, with 10 bases left in between. CDR3 length equals 13 residues. CDR1 and CDR2 from the germline V gene are LNHDA and SQIVND (reference sequence). CDR3 coding DNA: TGTGCCAGCGGGGAGCAGTCTGGAAACACCATATATTTT. It codes for CASGEQSGNTIYF. The whole variable domain, remainder taken from reference TRBV19 and TRBJ1-3, is DGGITQSPKYLFRKEGQNVTLSCEQNLNHDAMYWYRQDPGQGLRLIYYSQIVNDFQKGDIAEGYSVSREKKESFPLTVTSAQKNPTAFYLCASGEQSGNTIYFGEGSWLTVV.

V usage is TRBV5-1 and J usage is TRBJ2-7; 10 nucleotides align to TRBD1. Per germline, CDR1 SGHRS and CDR2 YFSETQ. V shed 1 base, J shed 2 bases, and the junction held 3 bases outside the gene matches. This CDR3 is built from 15 residues. The CDR3 spells CASSLPGTGAYEQYF. The CDR3 DNA follows: TGCGCCAGCAGCTTGCCCGGGACAGGGGCCTACGAGCAGTACTTC.

This rearrangement joins TRBV7-9 to TRBJ2-3; possible D gene TRBD2, 6 bases. The CDR3 consists of 14 residues. The germline CDR1 and CDR2 sequences are SEHNR and FQNEAQ (reference sequence). Trimming pared 3 bases from V and 4 bases from J, leaving 11 bases between. CDR3 DNA sequence: TGTGCCAGCAGCTTGGAGGGAAGGGCAGATACGCAGTATTTT. Protein product: CASSLEGRADTQYF.

The chain uses TRBV19 and TRBJ2-2, with a weak D call TRBD1 (5 bases). The CDR3 sequence is 15 residues long. The germline V gene has CDR1 LNHDA and CDR2 SQIVND (reference sequence). Trimming cost V 0 bases and J 7 bases, with 12 bases left between them. CDR3: CASSIDPGPGGELFF. In DNA form, the CDR3 reads TGTGCCAGTAGTATAGATCCAGGGCCCGGCGGGGAGCTGTTTTTT.

The chain carries TRBV6-2 or TRBV6-3 and TRBJ1-3; tentative D call: TRBD1 (6 bases). The ends were cut back, 6 bases at V and 4 bases at J, with 22 bases in the middle. CDR1 and CDR2 (germline): MNHEY, SVGEGT. The CDR3 contains 17 residues. The CDR3 nucleotides read TGTGCCAGCAGCCACACGGGACACCGGGTAGTCGGAAACACCATATATTTT. Translating it yields CASSHTGHRVVGNTIYF.

The V call is TRBV28, the J call TRBJ1-5; D is undetermined. Germline loops: CDR1 MDHEN, CDR2 SYDVKM. The length of the CDR3 is 11 residues. Between the trimmed V and J ends, which lost 6 bases and 3 bases, there was a span of 3 bases. The CDR3 reads CASSFNQPQHF. CDR3 sequence (DNA): TGTGCCAGCAGCTTCAATCAGCCCCAGCATTTT.

V and J are TRBV11-1 and TRBJ2-1; 7 bases align to TRBD1. Germline-derived CDR1 and CDR2 are SGHAT and FQDESV (reference sequence). V shed 1 base and J 4 bases; nucleotides not matched to a gene: 7. The CDR3 spans 16 residues. This CDR3 reads CASSLGTGTAYNEQFF. For the CDR3, the DNA is TGTGCCAGCAGCTTAGGGACCGGGACAGCGTACAATGAGCAGTTCTTC.

This chain links TRBV29-1 with TRBJ1-2; the D gene is possibly TRBD1 (5 bases). V was shortened by 4 bases and J by 7 bases, with 13 bases between the two germline ends. This CDR3 has 12 amino acids. The germline V gene encodes CDR1 SQVTM and CDR2 ANQGSEA. The CDR3 sequence is CSVAVGQGGYTF. Here the CDR3 DNA reads TGCAGCGTTGCCGTTGGGCAGGGTGGCTACACCTTC. The full variable domain, its missing parts supplied by reference TRBV29-1 and TRBJ1-2, is SAVISQKPSRDICQRGTSLTIQCQVDSQVTMMFWYRQQPGQSLTLIATANQGSEATYESGFVIDKFPISRPNLTFSTLTVSNMSPEDSSIYLCSVAVGQGGYTFGSGTRLTVV.

The chain carries TRBV6-6 and TRBJ2-2; D might be TRBD1 (6 bases). The CDR3 covers 14 residues. In germline, CDR1 is MNHNY, CDR2 SVGAGI (reference sequence). V lost 6 bases, J lost 2 bases, and 10 bases lay in between. CDR3 loop: CASRETGNTGELFF. In DNA, the CDR3 is TGTGCCAGCAGGGAGACAGGCAACACCGGGGAGCTGTTTTTT.

This clone was seen just once. The chain has TRBV7-6 and TRBJ1-1; TRBD1 is a possible D gene (5 bases). This CDR3 is 13 amino acids long. Trimming stripped 3 bases from V and 3 bases from J, with 8 bases between. Germline values: CDR1 SGHVS, CDR2 FNYEAQ. The chain's CDR3 is CASSFGGDTEAFF. The CDR3 DNA reads as TGTGCCAGCAGCTTCGGGGGGGACACTGAAGCTTTCTTT.